A single sample is the source of the 9 T cell receptor beta chains below, sequenced in a study of early T cells in non-severe SARS-CoV-2 infection. MiXCR, run by TCRdb on the 5' RACE reads, gives a single entry per CDR3 protein. Of more than 75,000 distinct CDR3 sequences listed, approximately 13% are singletons. Material: whole blood. Source of these receptors: an adult who was a healthcare worker with PCR-confirmed SARS-CoV-2 infection or an uninfected control (not recorded which).

The V gene is TRBV30, the J gene TRBJ2-2; D unresolved. V was shortened by 2 bases and J by 6 bases, with 4 bases between the two germline ends. CDR1 and CDR2 from the germline V gene are GTSNPN and SVGIG (reference sequence). The CDR3 has 11 amino acids. The CDR3 nucleotides read TGTGCCTGGAGTTTTCCCGGGGAGCTGTTTTTT. Its protein product is CAWSFPGELFF.

Ten or more counts support this clonotype. The rearrangement links TRBV27 to TRBJ1-2, with unresolved D. Between the trimmed V and J ends, which lost 3 bases and 2 bases, there was a span of 7 bases. The CDR3 runs to 13 residues. Per germline, CDR1 MNHEY and CDR2 SMNVEV (reference sequence). The CDR3 spells CASSLSGNYGYTF. The DNA for the CDR3 is TGTGCCAGCAGTTTGTCGGGCAACTATGGCTACACCTTC.

This clonotype was seen more than once but under ten times. This chain joins TRBV27 and TRBJ1-1; D ambiguous. Germline CDR1 reads MNHEY; CDR2 reads SMNVEV (reference sequence). Trimming shortened V by 8 bases and J by 5 bases, and 24 bases separated the two germline ends. This CDR3 is built from 16 residues. The CDR3 spells CASSPRVRSRGTEAFF. Here the CDR3 DNA reads TGTGCCAGCTCTCCAAGGGTGAGGAGCCGCGGTACTGAAGCTTTCTTT.

This clonotype was found many times. The gene calls are TRBV12-3 or TRBV12-4 and TRBJ2-7; D tentatively fits TRBD1 or TRBD2 (6 bases each). V was clipped by 1 base and J by 4 bases, with 11 bases between them. This CDR3 contains 14 residues. CDR3 protein: CASSLGGALYEQYF. In DNA, the CDR3 is TGTGCCAGCAGTTTAGGGGGGGCGTTATACGAGCAGTACTTC.

The table lists this clonotype with a few counts. This chain connects TRBV6-5 to TRBJ2-2; D is unresolved. Germline V CDR1 and CDR2: MNHEY, SVGAGI. Trimming left V 6 bases short and J 3 bases short, with 8 bases between. The CDR3 has 13 amino acids. CDR3 amino acids: CASRPEDTGELFF. The CDR3 DNA follows: TGTGCCAGCAGACCAGAGGACACCGGGGAGCTGTTTTTT.

This clonotype has a handful of counts. The chain couples TRBV12-3 or TRBV12-4 to TRBJ1-4; D remains ambiguous. The CDR3 consists of 16 residues. With 6 bases removed from V and 3 bases from J, the gap between germline ends came to 17 bases. CDR3: CASSPLPGRSNEKLFF. For the CDR3, the DNA is TGTGCCAGCAGCCCACTTCCGGGCCGCTCTAATGAAAAACTGTTTTTT.

The chain couples TRBV5-5 to TRBJ1-2; 7 bases are a match to TRBD1. J lost 4 bases, V lost 6 bases, and 6 bases had no gene match. Germline-derived CDR1 and CDR2 are SGHKS and YYEKEE (reference sequence). This CDR3 is 13 amino acids long. The CDR3 loop reads CASTFGQAYGYTF. The CDR3 nucleotides are TGTGCCAGCACCTTTGGACAGGCCTATGGCTACACCTTC.

CDR3 loop: CASSEALGTGYTF. As DNA, the CDR3 is TGTGCCAGCAGTGAAGCGCTGGGGACTGGCTACACCTTC. The chain recombines TRBV2 with TRBJ1-2, with a weak D call TRBD1 (5 bases). Trimming removed 0 bases at V and 7 bases at J, with 9 bases between. The CDR3 runs to 13 residues. The germline CDR1 and CDR2 sequences are SNHLY and FYNNEI.

The genes are TRBV11-2 and TRBJ2-2; D is unresolved. V dropped 1 base and J dropped 1 base, with 7 bases sitting between them. The CDR3 is made up of 15 amino acids. Germline V CDR1 and CDR2: SGHAT, FQNNGV. CDR3 sequence reads: CASSLGPLNTGELFF. The CDR3 region has the DNA TGTGCCAGCAGCTTAGGTCCGTTGAACACCGGGGAGCTGTTTTTT.